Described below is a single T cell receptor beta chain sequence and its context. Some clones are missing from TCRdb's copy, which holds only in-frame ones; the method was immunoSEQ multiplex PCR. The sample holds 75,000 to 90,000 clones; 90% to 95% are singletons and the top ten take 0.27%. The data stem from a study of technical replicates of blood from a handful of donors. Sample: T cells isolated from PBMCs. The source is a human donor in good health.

The CDR3 DNA is TGTGCCAGCAGCGTAGGGCAGGGGCTCTACAATGAGCAGTTCTTC. Its translation is CASSVGQGLYNEQFF. The rearrangement links TRBV9 to TRBJ2-1; D perhaps matches TRBD1 (6 bases). Germline V gene lookup returns CDR1 SGDLS and CDR2 YYNGEE. V was shortened by 0 bases and J by 3 bases, with 10 bases between the two germline ends. The CDR3 is 15 residues long.